Sequencing of this T cell receptor (beta chain) was carried out in a study of CD8 T cells in ankylosing spondylitis. Comments on this clonotype: Its specificity is unknown.

Study observations and caveats: Disease-linked clones were found to be CD8+ and relatively rare in peripheral blood. Made up of eight highly homologous variants, a TCR beta motif appeared characteristic of ankylosing spondylitis blood. In synovial fluid and blood from reactive arthritis, some motif variants were previously reported. Reported data indicate significant enrichment of disease-linked clones within matched ankylosing spondylitis synovial fluid.

As the method for making TCR beta libraries, quantitative 5'-RACE with molecular barcodes was used. A single record per CDR3 protein comes from TCRdb applying MiXCR to the 5' RACE reads. The profile covers about 700,000 distinct CDR3 sequences, with under 20% appearing a single time and 15% to 20% taken by the ten largest. The sequencing sample was made of blood, either unsorted or a sorted T cell fraction (not recorded which). The clonotype was recovered from a male donor with ankylosing spondylitis.

The CDR3 sequence is CASSDGPIPYNEQFF. The DNA of the CDR3 is TGTGCCAGCAGTGATGGACCAATTCCTTACAATGAGCAGTTCTTC. The chain uses TRBV2 and TRBJ2-1; D is ambiguous. With 3 bases removed from V and 4 bases from J, the gap between germline ends came to 13 bases. CDR1 SNHLY and CDR2 FYNNEI come from the germline V gene. CDR3 length: 15 amino acids.